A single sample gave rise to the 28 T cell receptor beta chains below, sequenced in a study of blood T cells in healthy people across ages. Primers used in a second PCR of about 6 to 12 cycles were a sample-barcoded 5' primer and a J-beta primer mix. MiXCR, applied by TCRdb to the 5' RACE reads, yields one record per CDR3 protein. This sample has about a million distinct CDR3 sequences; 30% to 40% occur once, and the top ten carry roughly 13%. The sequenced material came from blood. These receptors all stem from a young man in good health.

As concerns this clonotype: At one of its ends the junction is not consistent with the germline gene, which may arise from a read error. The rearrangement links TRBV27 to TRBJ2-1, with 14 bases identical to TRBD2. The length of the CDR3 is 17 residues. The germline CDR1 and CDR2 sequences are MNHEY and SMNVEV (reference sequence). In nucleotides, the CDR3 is TGTGCCGGCAGTCCCAGGACTAGCGGGGGGTTTTTCTATGAGCAGTTCTTC. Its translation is CAGSPRTSGGFFYEQFF.

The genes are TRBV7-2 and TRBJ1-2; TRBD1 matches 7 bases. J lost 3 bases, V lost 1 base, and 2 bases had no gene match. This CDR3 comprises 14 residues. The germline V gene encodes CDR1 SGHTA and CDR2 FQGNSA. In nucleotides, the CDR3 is TGTGCCAGCAGCTTAGTGCAGGGGGACTATGGCTACACCTTC. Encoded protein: CASSLVQGDYGYTF.

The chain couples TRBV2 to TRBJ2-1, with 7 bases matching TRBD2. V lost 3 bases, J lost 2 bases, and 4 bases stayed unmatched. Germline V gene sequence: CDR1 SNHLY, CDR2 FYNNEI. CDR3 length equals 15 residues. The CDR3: CASSDRLAAYNEQFF. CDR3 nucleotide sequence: TGTGCCAGCAGTGACCGACTAGCTGCCTACAATGAGCAGTTCTTC.

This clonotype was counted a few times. Here the CDR3 DNA reads TGTGCCAGCAGTATATCAAGACAGGGACTAACCTACGAGCAGTACTTC. Translated: CASSISRQGLTYEQYF. The chain is built from TRBV6-2 or TRBV6-3 and TRBJ2-4; either TRBD1 or TRBD2 may supply D (7 bases each). The J call may be wrong; the DNA end is better matched by TRBJ2-7. CDR1 is MNHEY, CDR2 SVGEGT, per germline. The CDR3 runs 16 residues.

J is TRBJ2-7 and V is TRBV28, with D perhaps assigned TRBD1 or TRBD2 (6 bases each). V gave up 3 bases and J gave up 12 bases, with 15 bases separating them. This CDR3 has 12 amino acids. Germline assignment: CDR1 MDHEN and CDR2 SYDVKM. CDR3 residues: CASSFGGETRYF. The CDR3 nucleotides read TGTGCCAGCAGTTTCGGGGGCGAGACCCGGTACTTC.

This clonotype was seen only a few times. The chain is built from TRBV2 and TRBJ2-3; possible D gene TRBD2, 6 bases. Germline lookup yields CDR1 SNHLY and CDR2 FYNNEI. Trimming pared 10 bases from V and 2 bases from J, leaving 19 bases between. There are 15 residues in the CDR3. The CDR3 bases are TGTGCCACCTCCAACGAGGCGGGGTCCACAGATACGCAGTATTTT. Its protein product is CATSNEAGSTDTQYF.

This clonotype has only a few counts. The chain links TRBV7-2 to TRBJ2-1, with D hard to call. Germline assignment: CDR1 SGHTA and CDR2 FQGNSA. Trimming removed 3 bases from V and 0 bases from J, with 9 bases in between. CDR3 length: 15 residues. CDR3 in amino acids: CASSFSRSSYNEQFF. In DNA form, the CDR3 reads TGTGCCAGCAGCTTCTCACGGAGCTCCTACAATGAGCAGTTCTTC.

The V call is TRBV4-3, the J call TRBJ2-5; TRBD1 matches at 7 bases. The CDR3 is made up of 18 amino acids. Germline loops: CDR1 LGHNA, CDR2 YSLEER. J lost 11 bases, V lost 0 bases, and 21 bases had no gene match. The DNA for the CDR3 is TGCGCCAGCAGCCAAGAGAGACAGGGAAGGTCCTATGGGGCAGAGCAGTACTTC. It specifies CASSQERQGRSYGAEQYF.

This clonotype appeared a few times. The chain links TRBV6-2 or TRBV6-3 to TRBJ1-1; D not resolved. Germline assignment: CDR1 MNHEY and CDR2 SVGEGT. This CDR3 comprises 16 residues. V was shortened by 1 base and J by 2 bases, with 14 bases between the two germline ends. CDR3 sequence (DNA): TGTGCCAGCAGTTACTTTGTCGGCCAGCAAAACACTGAAGCTTTCTTT. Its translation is CASSYFVGQQNTEAFF.

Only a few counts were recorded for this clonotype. The CDR3 bases are TGCAGTGCTTCTCTTTTAGACAGGGAGGGCTACACCTTC. The encoded protein is CSASLLDREGYTF. The chain combines TRBV20-1 with TRBJ1-2; TRBD1 agrees at 7 bases. V lost 5 bases, J lost 8 bases, and 11 bases stayed unmatched. Germline loops: CDR1 DFQATT, CDR2 SNEGSKA (reference sequence). This CDR3 comprises 13 residues.

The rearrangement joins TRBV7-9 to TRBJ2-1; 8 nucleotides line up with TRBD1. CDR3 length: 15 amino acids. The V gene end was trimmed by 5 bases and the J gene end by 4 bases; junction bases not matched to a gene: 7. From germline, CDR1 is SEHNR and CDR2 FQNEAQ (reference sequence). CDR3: CASSMDRERYNEQFF. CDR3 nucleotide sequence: TGTGCCAGCAGCATGGACAGGGAACGATACAATGAGCAGTTCTTC.

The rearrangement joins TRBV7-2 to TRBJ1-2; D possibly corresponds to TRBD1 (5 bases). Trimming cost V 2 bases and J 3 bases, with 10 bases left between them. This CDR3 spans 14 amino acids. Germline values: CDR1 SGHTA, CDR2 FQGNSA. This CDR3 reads CASSLPDRDYGYTF. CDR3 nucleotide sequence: TGTGCCAGCAGCTTACCTGACAGAGACTATGGCTACACCTTC. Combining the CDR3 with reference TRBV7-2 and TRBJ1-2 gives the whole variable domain GAGVSQSPSNKVTEKGKDVELRCDPISGHTALYWYRQSLGQGLEFLIYFQGNSAPDKSGLPSDRFSAERTGGSVSTLTIQRTQQEDSAVYLCASSLPDRDYGYTFGSGTRLTVV.

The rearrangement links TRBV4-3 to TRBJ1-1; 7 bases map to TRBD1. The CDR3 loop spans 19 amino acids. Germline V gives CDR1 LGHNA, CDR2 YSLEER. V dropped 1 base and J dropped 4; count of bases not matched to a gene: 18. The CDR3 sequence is CASSQGHTQGPRFITEAFF. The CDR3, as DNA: TGCGCCAGCAGCCAAGGTCACACACAGGGGCCCCGTTTTATCACTGAAGCTTTCTTT.

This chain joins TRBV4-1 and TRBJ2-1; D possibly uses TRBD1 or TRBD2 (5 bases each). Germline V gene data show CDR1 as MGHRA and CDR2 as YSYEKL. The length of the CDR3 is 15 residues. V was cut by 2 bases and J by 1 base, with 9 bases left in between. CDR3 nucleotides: TGCGCCAGCAGCCAACCGGGGCGATCCTACAATGAGCAGTTCTTC. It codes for CASSQPGRSYNEQFF.

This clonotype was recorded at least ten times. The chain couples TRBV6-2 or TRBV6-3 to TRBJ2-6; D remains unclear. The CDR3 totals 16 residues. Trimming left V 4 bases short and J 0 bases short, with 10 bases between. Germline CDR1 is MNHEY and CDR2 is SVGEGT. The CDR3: CASSFWGSSGANVLTF. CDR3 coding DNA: TGTGCCAGCAGTTTTTGGGGAAGCTCTGGGGCCAACGTCCTGACTTTC.

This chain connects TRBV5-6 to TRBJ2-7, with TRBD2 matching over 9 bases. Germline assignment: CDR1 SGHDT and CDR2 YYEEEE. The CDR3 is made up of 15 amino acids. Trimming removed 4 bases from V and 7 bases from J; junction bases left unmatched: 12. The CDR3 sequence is CASSSTGTSYNEQYF. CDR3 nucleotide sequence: TGTGCCAGCAGCAGTACCGGGACTAGCTACAATGAGCAGTACTTC. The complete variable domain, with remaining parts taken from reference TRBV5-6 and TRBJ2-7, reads DAGVTQSPTHLIKTRGQQVTLRCSPKSGHDTVSWYQQALGQGPQFIFQYYEEEERQRGNFPDRFSGHQFPNYSSELNVNALLLGDSALYLCASSSTGTSYNEQYFGPGTRLTVT.

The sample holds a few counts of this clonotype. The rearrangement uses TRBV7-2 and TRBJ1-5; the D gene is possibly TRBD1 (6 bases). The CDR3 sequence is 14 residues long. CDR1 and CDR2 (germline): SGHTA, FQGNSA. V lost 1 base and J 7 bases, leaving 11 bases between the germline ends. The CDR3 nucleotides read TGTGCCAGCAGCTTAGGACAGGTGGGCCAGCCCCAGCATTTT. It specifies CASSLGQVGQPQHF.

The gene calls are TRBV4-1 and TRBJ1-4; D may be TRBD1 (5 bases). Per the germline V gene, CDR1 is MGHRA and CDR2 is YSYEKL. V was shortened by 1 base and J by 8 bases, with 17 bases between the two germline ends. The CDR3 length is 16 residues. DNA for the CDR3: TGCGCCAGCAGCCAAGGCCGGCAGGGATACATGGAAAAACTGTTTTTT. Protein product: CASSQGRQGYMEKLFF.

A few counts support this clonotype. The CDR3 protein is CASSPGGTGANEKLFF. The DNA for the CDR3 is TGCGCCAGCAGCCCCGGGGGGACAGGGGCTAATGAAAAACTGTTTTTT. The rearrangement links TRBV5-1 to TRBJ1-4; 10 nucleotides match TRBD1. This CDR3 region has 16 residues. Per the germline V gene, CDR1 is SGHRS and CDR2 is YFSETQ. V was pared by 4 bases and J by 3 bases, with 6 bases of the junction left unmatched.

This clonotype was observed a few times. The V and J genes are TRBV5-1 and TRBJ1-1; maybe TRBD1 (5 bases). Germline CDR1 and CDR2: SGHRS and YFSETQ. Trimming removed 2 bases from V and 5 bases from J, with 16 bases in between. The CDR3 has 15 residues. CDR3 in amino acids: CASSLEVGGETEAFF. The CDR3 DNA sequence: TGCGCCAGCAGCTTAGAAGTCGGGGGGGAGACTGAAGCTTTCTTT.

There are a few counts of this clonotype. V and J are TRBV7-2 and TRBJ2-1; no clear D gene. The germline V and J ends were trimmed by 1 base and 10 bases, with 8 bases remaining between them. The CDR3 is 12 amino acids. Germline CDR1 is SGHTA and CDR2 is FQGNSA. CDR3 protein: CASSLDSREQFF. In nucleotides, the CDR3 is TGTGCCAGCAGCTTAGATTCGCGGGAGCAGTTCTTC.

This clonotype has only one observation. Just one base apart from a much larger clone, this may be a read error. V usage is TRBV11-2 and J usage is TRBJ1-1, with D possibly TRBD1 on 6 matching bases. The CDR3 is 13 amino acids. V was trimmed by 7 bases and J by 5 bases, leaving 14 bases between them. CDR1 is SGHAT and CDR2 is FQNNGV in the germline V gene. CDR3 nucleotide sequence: TGTGCCAGCAACCCACAGGGTCTAACTGAAGCTTTCTTT. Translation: CASNPQGLTEAFF.

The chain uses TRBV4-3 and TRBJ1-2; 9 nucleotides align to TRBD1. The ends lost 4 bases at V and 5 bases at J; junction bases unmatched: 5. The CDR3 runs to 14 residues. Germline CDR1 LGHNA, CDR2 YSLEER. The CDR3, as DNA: TGCGCCAGCAGCCGCGGGACAGGGAAGTATGGCTACACCTTC. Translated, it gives CASSRGTGKYGYTF.

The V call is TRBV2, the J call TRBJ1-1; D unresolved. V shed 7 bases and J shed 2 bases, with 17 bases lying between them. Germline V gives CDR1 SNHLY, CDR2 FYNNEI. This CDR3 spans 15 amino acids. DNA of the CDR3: TGTGCCAGCACCTTCACAGTGGGAGTAAACACTGAAGCTTTCTTT. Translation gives CASTFTVGVNTEAFF.

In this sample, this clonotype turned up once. This CDR3 is CASSLARMSDYGYTF. DNA of the CDR3: TGTGCCAGCAGCTTAGCTCGGATGTCTGACTATGGCTACACCTTC. V and J are TRBV7-9 and TRBJ1-2; D is undetermined. The V gene's germline CDR1 is SEHNR and CDR2 FQNEAQ (reference sequence). Deletions cut 0 bases from V and 3 bases from J, with 11 bases between. CDR3 size: 15 residues. Filled out from reference TRBV7-9 and TRBJ1-2, the complete variable domain reads DTGVSQNPRHKITKRGQNVTFRCDPISEHNRLYWYRQTLGQGPEFLTYFQNEAQLEKSRLLSDRFSAERPKGSFSTLEIQRTEQGDSAMYLCASSLARMSDYGYTFGSGTRLTVV.

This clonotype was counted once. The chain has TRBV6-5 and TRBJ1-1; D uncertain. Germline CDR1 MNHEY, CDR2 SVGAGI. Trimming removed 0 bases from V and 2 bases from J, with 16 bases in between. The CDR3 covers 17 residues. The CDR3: CASSYSIEPEINTEAFF. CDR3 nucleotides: TGTGCCAGCAGTTACTCGATAGAGCCAGAAATAAACACTGAAGCTTTCTTT.

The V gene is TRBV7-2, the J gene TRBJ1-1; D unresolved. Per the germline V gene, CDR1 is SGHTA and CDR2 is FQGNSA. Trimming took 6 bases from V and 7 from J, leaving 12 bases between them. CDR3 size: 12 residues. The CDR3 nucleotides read TGTGCCAGCAGTCCGGACGGCCGTGAAGCTTTCTTT. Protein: CASSPDGREAFF.

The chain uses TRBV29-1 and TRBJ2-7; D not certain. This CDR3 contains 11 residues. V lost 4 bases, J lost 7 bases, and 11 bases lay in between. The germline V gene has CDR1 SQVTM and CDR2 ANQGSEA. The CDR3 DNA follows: TGCAGCGTTGCCTTTACGGCAGAGCAGTACTTC. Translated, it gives CSVAFTAEQYF.